The rows below give T cell receptor beta chains drawn from one sample of a study of blood T cell repertoires in COVID-19. The data were produced by immunoSEQ multiplex PCR, yet TCRdb's version contains in-frame clones alone and is incomplete. Of around 140,000 clones in the sample, over 65% were seen once. Sequences were obtained from peripheral blood. The source of these receptors is a man aged 50 or older with acute or convalescent COVID-19. The CDR3 runs from the conserved cysteine through the conserved F or W.

j_gene: TRBJ2-3; v_gene: TRBV5-1; CDR3aa: CASSPLTGGDSTDTQYF
j_gene: TRBJ1-2; v_gene: TRBV3-1/TRBV3-2; CDR3aa: CASSQGVQGSYGYTF
j_gene: TRBJ1-2; v_gene: TRBV11-2; CDR3aa: CASSPDSYGYTF
j_gene: TRBJ1-2; v_gene: TRBV6-1; CDR3aa: CASSEPRRDYGYTF
j_gene: TRBJ1-1; v_gene: TRBV9; CDR3aa: CASSRTPGGTEAFF
j_gene: TRBJ1-6; v_gene: TRBV7-8; CDR3aa: CASSLGGNNSPLHF
j_gene: TRBJ1-2; v_gene: TRBV5-1; CDR3aa: CASSFRTGGYGYTF
j_gene: TRBJ1-3; v_gene: TRBV15; CDR3aa: CATSMYGNTIYF
j_gene: TRBJ2-6; v_gene: TRBV10-3; CDR3aa: CAIRGQVSSGANVLTF
j_gene: TRBJ2-5; v_gene: TRBV29-1; CDR3aa: CSGGQGQETQYF
j_gene: TRBJ1-2; v_gene: TRBV6-1; CDR3aa: CASREAGRVYGYTF
j_gene: TRBJ2-2; v_gene: TRBV27; CDR3aa: CASKGIPGGTGELFF
j_gene: TRBJ2-1; v_gene: TRBV7-3; CDR3aa: CASSSLPAGGLAGRGYNEQFF
j_gene: TRBJ2-2; v_gene: TRBV5-4; CDR3aa: CASSLAAETGELFF
j_gene: TRBJ2-1; v_gene: TRBV27; CDR3aa: CASNPTGVYNEQFF
j_gene: TRBJ2-2; v_gene: TRBV7-3; CDR3aa: CASSSGQGKNTGELFF
j_gene: TRBJ2-7; v_gene: TRBV7-3; CDR3aa: CASSFDRDNEQYF
j_gene: TRBJ1-4; v_gene: TRBV6-6; CDR3aa: CASSAVTPGEKLFF
j_gene: TRBJ1-4; v_gene: TRBV18; CDR3aa: CASSPEPGTENEKLFF
j_gene: TRBJ1-2; v_gene: TRBV27; CDR3aa: CASSQAPYQGYTF
j_gene: TRBJ1-5; v_gene: TRBV15; CDR3aa: CATSSRTGDHQPQHF
j_gene: TRBJ1-5; v_gene: TRBV19; CDR3aa: CASSSGGHSNQPQHF
j_gene: TRBJ2-2; v_gene: TRBV7-3; CDR3aa: CASSFIQGAGTGELFF
j_gene: TRBJ1-2; v_gene: TRBV14; CDR3aa: CASSQDLFYGYTF
j_gene: TRBJ2-1; v_gene: TRBV18; CDR3aa: CASSQTSVNEQFF
j_gene: TRBJ1-3; v_gene: TRBV5-5; CDR3aa: CASSTTTLLSGNTIYF
j_gene: TRBJ1-2; v_gene: TRBV6-5; CDR3aa: CASSYSDSNYGYTF
j_gene: TRBJ1-1; v_gene: TRBV2; CDR3aa: CASSDMDRVQGKNTEAFF
j_gene: TRBJ1-1; v_gene: TRBV6-2/TRBV6-3; CDR3aa: CASSYVHNTEAFF